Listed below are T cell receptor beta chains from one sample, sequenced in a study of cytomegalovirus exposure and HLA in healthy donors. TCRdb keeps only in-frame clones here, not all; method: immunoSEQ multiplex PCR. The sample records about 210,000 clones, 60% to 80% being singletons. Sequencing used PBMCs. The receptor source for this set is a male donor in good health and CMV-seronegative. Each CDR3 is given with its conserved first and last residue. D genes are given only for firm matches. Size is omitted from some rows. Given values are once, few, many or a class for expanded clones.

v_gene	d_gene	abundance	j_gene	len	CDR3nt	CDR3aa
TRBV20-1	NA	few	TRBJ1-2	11	TGCAGTGCCATGCGGGGGGTCGGCTACACCTTC	CSAMRGVGYTF
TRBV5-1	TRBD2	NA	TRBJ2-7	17	TGCGCCAGCAGCCACCTGACTAGCGGGGGGGCCCTGTCCGAGCAGTACTTC	CASSHLTSGGALSEQYF
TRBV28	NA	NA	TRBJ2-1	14	TGTGCCAGCGACCCCACCGGGAATTACAATGAGCAGTTCTTC	CASDPTGNYNEQFF
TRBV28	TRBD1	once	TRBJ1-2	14	TGTGCCAGCAGTTTGTTCGACAGGGGCAGGGGCTACACCTTC	CASSLFDRGRGYTF
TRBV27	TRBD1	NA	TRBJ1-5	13	TGTGCCAGCAGTGTACAGGGGCGGCAGCCCCAGCATTTT	CASSVQGRQPQHF
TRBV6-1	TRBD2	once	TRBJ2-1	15	TGTGCCAGCAGCGAAATGCCCATAGCGGGCAATGAGCAGTTCTTC	CASSEMPIAGNEQFF
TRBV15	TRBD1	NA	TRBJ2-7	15	TGTGCCACCAGCAGAGAGACAGGGGGGACCTACGAGCAGTACTTC	CATSRETGGTYEQYF
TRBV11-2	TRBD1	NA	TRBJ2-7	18	TGTGCCAGCAGCTTTGGTGCTGCGGGACAGGGCCTCTCCTACGAGCAGTACTTC	CASSFGAAGQGLSYEQYF
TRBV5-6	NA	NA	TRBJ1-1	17	TGTGCCAGCAGCTTGTTCCGCCCGGGATCGAAAAACACTGAAGCTTTCTTT	CASSLFRPGSKNTEAFF
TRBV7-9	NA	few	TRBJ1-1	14	TGTGCCAGCAGCCCCCGGGTCGAGACTCTGAAAGCTTTCTTT	CASSPRVETLKAFF
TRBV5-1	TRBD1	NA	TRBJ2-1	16	TGCGCCAGCAGCTTGATTGGACAGGGTTGGGACAATGAGCAGTTCTTC	CASSLIGQGWDNEQFF
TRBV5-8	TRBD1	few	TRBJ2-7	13	TGTGCCAGCAGAAGGACAGGGGGGGTCGAGCAGTACTTC	CASRRTGGVEQYF
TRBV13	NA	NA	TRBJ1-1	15	TGTGCCAGCACCGGAGGAGGACGGGGGGACACTGAAGCTTTCTTT	CASTGGGRGDTEAFF
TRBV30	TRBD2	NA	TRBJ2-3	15	TGTGCCTGGAGGCCGGGACTAGCGATTGCAGATACGCAGTATTTT	CAWRPGLAIADTQYF
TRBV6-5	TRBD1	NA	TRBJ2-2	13	TGTGCCGCCAACAGGGGGCACGCCGGGGAGCTGTTTTTT	CAANRGHAGELFF
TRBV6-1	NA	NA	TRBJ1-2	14	TGTGCCAGCAGTGAAGCTGGCAGTTTGTATGGCTACACCTTC	CASSEAGSLYGYTF
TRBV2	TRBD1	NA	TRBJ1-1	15	TGTGCCAGCAGAGACCTCGGGACAGGGGATACTGAAGCTTTCTTT	CASRDLGTGDTEAFF
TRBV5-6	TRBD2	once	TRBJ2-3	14	TGTGCCAGCAGCACGGGGGGGCGCACAGATACGCAGTATTTT	CASSTGGRTDTQYF
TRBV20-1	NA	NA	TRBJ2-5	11	TGCAGTGCTACGGCGGGGGAGACCCAGTACTTC	CSATAGETQYF
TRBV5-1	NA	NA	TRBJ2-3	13	TGCGCCAGCAGTCCGGGGGTCACAGATACGCAGTATTTT	CASSPGVTDTQYF
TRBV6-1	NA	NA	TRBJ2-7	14	TGTGCCAGCCACATGGCCGGCGGAATCTACGAGCAGTACTTC	CASHMAGGIYEQYF
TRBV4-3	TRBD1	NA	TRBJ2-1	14	TGCGCCAGCAGCCAAGAGGGACAGCACAATGAGCAGTTCTTC	CASSQEGQHNEQFF
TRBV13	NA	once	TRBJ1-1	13	TGTGCCAGCAGCCCGATGAGTGGCACTGAAGCTTTCTTT	CASSPMSGTEAFF
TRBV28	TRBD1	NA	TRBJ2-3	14	TGTGCCAGCAGTTTGGTAGGGGGCATGTATACGCAGTATTTT	CASSLVGGMYTQYF
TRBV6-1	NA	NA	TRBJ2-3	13	TGTGCCAGCAGTGAAGCAGACTGGGGCCCCCAGTATTTT	CASSEADWGPQYF
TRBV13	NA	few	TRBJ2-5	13	TGTGCCAGCAAGCGACAGGTCCAAGAGACCCAGTACTTC	CASKRQVQETQYF
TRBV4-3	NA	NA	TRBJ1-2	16	TGCGCCAGCAGCCAAGATTGGGCCGGGAAACCTTATGGCTACACCTTC	CASSQDWAGKPYGYTF
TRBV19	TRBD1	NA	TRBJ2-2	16	TGTGCCAGTAGCCCGACGGGGACAGGGAACACCGGGGAGCTGTTTTTT	CASSPTGTGNTGELFF
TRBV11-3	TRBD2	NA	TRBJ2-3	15	TGTGCCAGCAGCTTAACATTAGCGGGTGCAGATACGCAGTATTTT	CASSLTLAGADTQYF
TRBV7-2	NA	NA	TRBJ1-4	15	TGTGCCAGCAGCATAGGACGACGGGGGAATGAAAAACTGTTTTTT	CASSIGRRGNEKLFF
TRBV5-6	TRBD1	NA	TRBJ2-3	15	TGTGCCAGCAGCGCAGGGACAGGGGCTGTCGATACGCAGTATTTT	CASSAGTGAVDTQYF
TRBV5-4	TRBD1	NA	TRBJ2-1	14	TGTGCCAGCAGCCCCGCCGGGACAGACAATGAGCAGTTCTTC	CASSPAGTDNEQFF
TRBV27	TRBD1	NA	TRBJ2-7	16	TGTGCCAGCAGTAGATATGGACAGGCCAAGACCTACGAGCAGTACTTC	CASSRYGQAKTYEQYF
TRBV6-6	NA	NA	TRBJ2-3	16	TGTGCCAGCAGTTACTCCTCTGGCGGGAGCACAGATACGCAGTATTTT	CASSYSSGGSTDTQYF
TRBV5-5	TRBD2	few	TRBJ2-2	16	TGTGCCAGCAGTCCGGGACTAGCGGGAGACACCGGGGAGCTGTTTTTT	CASSPGLAGDTGELFF
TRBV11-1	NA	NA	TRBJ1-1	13	TGTGCCAGCAGCCGTGGAGACAACACTGAAGCTTTCTTT	CASSRGDNTEAFF
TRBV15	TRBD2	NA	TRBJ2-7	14	TGTGCCACCGGGCGGGGGGGGCGCCGATACGAGCAGTACTTC	CATGRGGRRYEQYF
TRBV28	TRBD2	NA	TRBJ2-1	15	TGTGCCAGCAGCACCGCCGGACTAGCTGCCCGTGAGCAGTTCTTC	CASSTAGLAAREQFF
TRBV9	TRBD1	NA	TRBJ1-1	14	TGTGCCAGCACCCTAACAGGGGCGAACACTGAAGCTTTCTTT	CASTLTGANTEAFF
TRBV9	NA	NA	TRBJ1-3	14	TGTGCCAGCAGCGGACAGGTCTCTGGAAACACCATATATTTT	CASSGQVSGNTIYF